Below are 18 T cell receptor beta chains sequenced from a single sample in a study of T cell repertoires in cytomegalovirus infection. Each CDR3 protein is one row after TCRdb ran MiXCR on the reads. The sample holds around 490,000 distinct CDR3 sequences, about 26% seen once. The sample comprised PBMCs. These receptor sequences come from a human donor in good health (CMV status not recorded). Some clones in this sample may be carry-over from other donors' samples.

The gene calls are TRBV7-9 and TRBJ2-1, with 9 nucleotides matching TRBD1. CDR1 and CDR2 (germline): SEHNR, FQNEAQ (reference sequence). With 4 bases clipped from V and 5 bases from J, the junction kept 6 bases outside the gene matches. CDR3 length: 15 residues. CDR3 sequence reads: CASSYAGQGHNEQFF. For the CDR3, the DNA is TGTGCCAGCAGCTACGCGGGACAGGGCCACAATGAGCAGTTCTTC.

This clonotype occurred many times. The J gene is TRBJ2-5, the V gene TRBV7-2; D possibly corresponds to TRBD2 (6 bases). The germline gives CDR1 SGHTA, CDR2 FQGNSA. This CDR3 region has 16 residues. The V end was cut by 1 base, the J end by 2 bases, with 14 bases between. The CDR3 sequence is CASSLELARGQETQYF. In DNA form, the CDR3 reads TGTGCCAGCAGCTTAGAGCTAGCTCGGGGGCAAGAGACCCAGTACTTC.

The J gene is TRBJ1-1, the V gene TRBV6-6; D remains unclear. The CDR3 consists of 13 residues. The ends were cut back, 7 bases at V and 1 base at J, with 10 bases in the middle. Germline loops: CDR1 MNHNY, CDR2 SVGAGI (reference sequence). Written as DNA, the CDR3 is TGTGCCAGCACTACTCGGGCGAACACTGAAGCTTTCTTT. It specifies CASTTRANTEAFF.

At least ten counts were recorded for this clonotype. The chain recombines TRBV7-6 with TRBJ1-5, with D unclear. There are 14 residues in the CDR3. The V end was cut by 1 base, the J end by 8 bases, with 12 bases between. CDR1 and CDR2 (germline): SGHVS, FNYEAQ. The CDR3 here is CASSLGGHGEPQHF. CDR3 nucleotides: TGTGCCAGCAGCTTAGGAGGGCACGGTGAGCCCCAGCATTTT. Together with reference TRBV7-6 and TRBJ1-5, the CDR3 gives the full variable domain: GAGVSQSPRYKVTKRGQDVALRCDPISGHVSLYWYRQALGQGPEFLTYFNYEAQQDKSGLPNDRFSAERPEGSISTLTIQRTEQRDSAMYRCASSLGGHGEPQHFGDGTRLSIL.

V and J are TRBV29-1 and TRBJ1-1; 7 bases match TRBD1. With V trimmed by 7 bases and J by 6 bases, 8 bases remained unmatched. In germline, CDR1 is SQVTM, CDR2 ANQGSEA. The CDR3 sequence is 12 residues long. CDR3 loop: CSGKTGTSEAFF. Here the CDR3 DNA reads TGCAGCGGGAAGACAGGGACCTCTGAAGCTTTCTTT.

There are a few counts of this clonotype. The rearrangement links TRBV7-2 to TRBJ2-7; 9 positions agree with TRBD2. After removal of 6 bases from V and 4 bases from J, the junction contained 19 bases not matched to a gene. This CDR3 has 18 amino acids. CDR1 is SGHTA and CDR2 is FQGNSA in the germline V gene. This CDR3 reads CASRNEAFWLAGFYEQYV. CDR3 sequence (DNA): TGTGCCAGCAGGAATGAGGCGTTTTGGCTAGCGGGATTTTACGAGCAGTACGTC.

Ten or more counts support this clonotype. The V call is TRBV7-2, the J call TRBJ2-5; 9 bases fit TRBD1. The ends lost 5 bases at V and 1 base at J; junction bases unmatched: 2. Germline CDR1 and CDR2: SGHTA and FQGNSA. The CDR3 consists of 14 residues. CDR3 loop: CASSRTGAQETQYF. In DNA, the CDR3 is TGTGCCAGCAGCCGGACAGGGGCCCAAGAGACCCAGTACTTC.

V gene TRBV11-3 combines with J gene TRBJ2-3; 7 positions agree with TRBD2. The CDR3 is 15 amino acids. Looked up from germline, CDR1 is SGHNT and CDR2 is YENEEA. V lost 3 bases, J lost 5 bases, and 8 bases stayed unmatched. Here the CDR3 DNA reads TGTGCCAGCAGCTTTTCCGCACTAGCGAAAGATACGCAGTATTTT. Translating it yields CASSFSALAKDTQYF.

This clonotype has just a few counts. The chain has TRBV6-6 and TRBJ2-4; D is perhaps TRBD1 or TRBD2 (5 bases each). The ends were cut back, 6 bases at V and 2 bases at J, with 14 bases in the middle. The CDR3 is 15 residues long. Germline V gene data show CDR1 as MNHNY and CDR2 as SVGAGI (reference sequence). The CDR3 loop is CASRPARDPKNIQYF. The DNA of the CDR3 is TGTGCCAGCAGACCCGCCCGGGACCCCAAAAACATTCAGTACTTC.

This clonotype was seen a few times. This chain joins TRBV6-1 and TRBJ1-5; no reliable D call. The V end was cut by 0 bases, the J end by 7 bases, with 4 bases between. The CDR3 length is 12 residues. Germline values: CDR1 MNHNS, CDR2 SASEGT. CDR3 nucleotides: TGTGCCAGCAGTGAAGCGGGCCAGCCCCAGCATTTT. Its translation: CASSEAGQPQHF.

The gene calls are TRBV20-1 and TRBJ2-1, with 9 bases matching TRBD2. Germline lookup yields CDR1 DFQATT and CDR2 SNEGSKA (reference sequence). V was pared by 0 bases and J by 6 bases, with 12 bases of the junction left unmatched. The length of the CDR3 is 17 residues. CDR3 in amino acids: CSARDLASTSGPNEQFF. The CDR3 DNA reads as TGCAGTGCTAGAGATCTAGCTAGTACTAGCGGGCCCAATGAGCAGTTCTTC.

There are a few counts of this clonotype. The V gene is TRBV7-2, the J gene TRBJ2-1, with a weak D call TRBD2 (5 bases). V was clipped by 1 base and J by 10 bases, with 14 bases between them. CDR1 is SGHTA, CDR2 FQGNSA, per germline. This CDR3 comprises 14 residues. The CDR3 DNA reads TGTGCCAGCAGCTTAGTGAGAGGGCCTTACGAGCAGTTCTTC. As protein: CASSLVRGPYEQFF.

This chain joins TRBV15 and TRBJ1-5, with 7 bases matching TRBD1. V shed 4 bases, J shed 3 bases, and the junction held 3 bases outside the gene matches. The CDR3 totals 14 residues. CDR1 LNHNV and CDR2 YYDKDF come from the germline V gene (reference sequence). The CDR3 loop reads CATSNDRDNQPQHF. CDR3 DNA: TGTGCCACCAGCAACGACAGGGACAATCAGCCCCAGCATTTT.

In the case of this clonotype: Compared with germline, one end of the junction differs, possibly owing to a read error. This chain links TRBV5-1 with TRBJ1-1; 7 bases agree with TRBD1. Germline loops: CDR1 SGHRS, CDR2 YFSETQ. The CDR3 spans 14 residues. The CDR3 nucleotides are TGCACCAGCAGCACCCGACAGGGGAACACTGAAGCTTTCTTT. This translates into CTSSTRQGNTEAFF.

This clonotype was seen a few times. CDR3 DNA: TGTGCCAGCAGCTTATTCATTGGGGGGTCTGGAAACACCATATATTTT. Translation gives CASSLFIGGSGNTIYF. The V gene is TRBV7-9, the J gene TRBJ1-3; tentative D call: TRBD1 (5 bases). This CDR3 has 16 residues. Germline lookup yields CDR1 SEHNR and CDR2 FQNEAQ (reference sequence). Trimming stripped 2 bases from V and 1 base from J, with 12 bases between.

The table lists this clonotype with many counts. The chain employs TRBV10-3 and TRBJ2-7; 8 positions match TRBD1. The CDR3 runs 16 residues. Unmatched junction bases numbered 15, after V lost 7 bases and J lost 4 bases. Germline CDR1 ENHRY, CDR2 SYGVKD. The CDR3 DNA follows: TGTGCCATCACCTGTGTCGCGGGGACAGGACCATACGAGCAGTACGTC. This sequence encodes CAITCVAGTGPYEQYV.

The chain has TRBV6-1 and TRBJ1-4; no clear D gene. The CDR3 runs to 16 residues. Between the trimmed V and J ends, which lost 2 bases and 8 bases, there was a span of 18 bases. Germline V lookup: CDR1 MNHNS, CDR2 SASEGT. The CDR3 DNA is TGTGCCAGCAGTGAAAATTGGGCGACCCGACGCGAAAAACTGTTTTTT. This gives the protein CASSENWATRREKLFF.

J is TRBJ1-2 and V is TRBV19; D is unclear. Per germline, CDR1 LNHDA and CDR2 SQIVND (reference sequence). V was trimmed by 4 bases and J by 8 bases, leaving 20 bases between them. The length of the CDR3 is 15 residues. This CDR3 reads CASSSPGGNYDGYTF. The CDR3 bases are TGTGCCAGTAGTAGCCCAGGCGGTAACTATGACGGCTACACCTTC. Supplemented by reference TRBV19 and TRBJ1-2, the full variable domain reads DGGITQSPKYLFRKEGQNVTLSCEQNLNHDAMYWYRQDPGQGLRLIYYSQIVNDFQKGDIAEGYSVSREKKESFPLTVTSAQKNPTAFYLCASSSPGGNYDGYTFGSGTRLTVV.